This T cell receptor (beta chain) is from a study of blood T cell repertoires in COVID-19. Study-wide background: Researchers got acute and convalescent COVID-19 samples from the United States, Italy and Spain.

The CDR3 consists of 12 residues. V was clipped by 7 bases and J by 1 base, with 7 bases between them. From germline, CDR1 is ENHRY and CDR2 SYGVKD. Methods used by the authors: How many nucleated cells were present was estimated from reference gene primer amplification. The method was immunoSEQ multiplex PCR; TCRdb's version includes in-frame clones alone and lacks a portion of them. Clone size and V and J calls were adopted from that table, with D and trimming inferred from the DNA. The sample consists of about 300,000 clones, 89% of them appearing once. This TCR derives from a young man who had recovered from COVID-19. Sequences were obtained from peripheral blood. The rearrangement uses TRBV10-3 and TRBJ2-5; no definite D call. The CDR3 DNA reads TGTGCCATCAAGAACATCCAAGAGACCCAGTACTTC. Residues: CAIKNIQETQYF.